Reported below is one T cell receptor (beta chain). The antigen is not known. The data stem from a study of cytomegalovirus exposure and HLA in healthy donors. Findings of the study overall: With later analysis, a missense DCLRE1C variant became linked to TCR beta V- and J-gene trimming. Earlier analysis looked at TCR beta V segments, and most were productive about 87% or about 30% of the time.

This CDR3 region has 13 residues. CDR1 and CDR2 (germline): SGDLS, YYNGEE. The V gene end was trimmed by 4 bases and the J gene end by 3 bases; junction bases not matched to a gene: 3. PCR primers comprised 60 Vbeta and 13 Jbeta primers. Sequenced by immunoSEQ multiplex PCR; TCRdb stores in-frame clones only, minus some. The data contain 95,000 to 150,000 clones, about 76% of them singletons. At sampling all donors were nominally healthy, likely with unrecorded immune exposures. The sequenced sample was PBMCs. The TCR was taken from a woman between 35 and 50 years old in good health and CMV-seronegative. The chain is built from TRBV9 and TRBJ1-1; 7 bases agree with TRBD1. The CDR3 region is CASSSQGYTEAFF. In nucleotides, the CDR3 is TGTGCCAGCAGCTCACAGGGGTACACTGAAGCTTTCTTT.